The following is a T cell receptor beta chain sequence with its context. This sample is drawn from a study of T cell responses to AZD1222 COVID-19 vaccine. CDR3 length equals 14 residues. Germline V CDR1 and CDR2: SGDLS, YYNGEE. V was trimmed by 5 bases and J by 9 bases, leaving 18 bases between them. Assay used: immunoSEQ multiplex PCR; TCRdb lists only in-frame clones, some missing. The sample lists roughly 120,000 clones, about 88% seen once, with roughly a tenth in the top ten. This receptor was obtained from an adult in good health. Sequenced here: peripheral blood, sampled on day 0 of AZD1222 vaccination. This chain connects TRBV9 to TRBJ2-4; TRBD2 might be the D (5 bases). The CDR3 nucleotides are TGTGCCAGCAGTACCCCGGGCCCAGGAGGCATTCAGTACTTC. Residues: CASSTPGPGGIQYF.